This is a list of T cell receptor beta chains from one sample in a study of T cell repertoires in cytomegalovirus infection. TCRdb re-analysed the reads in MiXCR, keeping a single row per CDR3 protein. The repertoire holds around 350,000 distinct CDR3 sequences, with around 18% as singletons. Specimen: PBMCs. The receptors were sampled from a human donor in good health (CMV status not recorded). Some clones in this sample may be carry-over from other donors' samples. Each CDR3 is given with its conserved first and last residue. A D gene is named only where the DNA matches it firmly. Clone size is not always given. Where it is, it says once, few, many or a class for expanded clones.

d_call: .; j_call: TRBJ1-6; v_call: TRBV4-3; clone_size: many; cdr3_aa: CASSQRTVAPNNSPLHF; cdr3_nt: TGCGCCAGCAGCCAGCGGACAGTAGCTCCGAATAATTCACCCCTCCACTTT
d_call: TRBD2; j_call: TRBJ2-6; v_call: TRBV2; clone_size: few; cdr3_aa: CASSEPGGVHHSGANVLTF; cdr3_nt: TGTGCCAGCAGTGAACCGGGAGGGGTCCATCACTCTGGGGCCAACGTCCTGACTTTC
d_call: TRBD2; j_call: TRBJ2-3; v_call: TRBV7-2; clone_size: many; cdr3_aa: CASSLEVLAGRGTDTQYF; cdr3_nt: TGTGCCAGCAGCTTAGAAGTACTAGCGGGAAGGGGAACAGATACGCAGTATTTT
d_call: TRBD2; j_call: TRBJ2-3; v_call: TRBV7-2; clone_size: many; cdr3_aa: CASSLGASGSGTDTQYF; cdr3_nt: TGTGCCAGCAGCTTAGGGGCTAGCGGGAGCGGGACAGATACGCAGTATTTT
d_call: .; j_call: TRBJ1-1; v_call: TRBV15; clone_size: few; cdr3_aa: CATSRELDEMNTEAFF; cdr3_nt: TGTGCCACCAGCAGGGAACTAGACGAGATGAACACTGAAGCTTTCTTT
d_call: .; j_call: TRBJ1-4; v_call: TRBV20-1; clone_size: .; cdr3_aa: CSARGGREEKLFF; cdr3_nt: TGCAGTGCTCGTGGGGGCAGAGAGGAAAAACTGTTTTTT
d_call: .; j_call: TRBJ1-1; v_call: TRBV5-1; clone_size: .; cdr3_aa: CASSVWGQGTEAFF; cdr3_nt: TGCGCCAGCAGCGTGTGGGGTCAGGGAACTGAAGCTTTCTTT
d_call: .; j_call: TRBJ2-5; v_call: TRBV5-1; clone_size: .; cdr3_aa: CASSLGRRKETQYF; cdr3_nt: TGCGCCAGCAGCTTGGGGCGGCGAAAAGAGACCCAGTACTTC
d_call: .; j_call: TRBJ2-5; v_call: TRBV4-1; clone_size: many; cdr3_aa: CASSPRKERWETQYF; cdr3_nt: TGCGCCAGCAGCCCCAGGAAGGAACGGTGGGAGACCCAGTACTTC
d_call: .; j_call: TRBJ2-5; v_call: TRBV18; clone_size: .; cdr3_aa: CASSPASSGETQYF; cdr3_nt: TGTGCCAGCTCACCAGCTAGCAGCGGGGAGACCCAGTACTTC
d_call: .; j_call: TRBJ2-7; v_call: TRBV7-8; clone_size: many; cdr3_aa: CASSLHVALTSYEQYF; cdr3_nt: TGTGCCAGCAGCCTTCATGTAGCGCTCACCTCCTACGAGCAGTACTTC
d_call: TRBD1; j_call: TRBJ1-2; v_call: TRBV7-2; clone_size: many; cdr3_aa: CASSPDRDYGYTF; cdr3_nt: TGTGCCAGCAGCCCAGACAGGGATTATGGCTACACCTTC
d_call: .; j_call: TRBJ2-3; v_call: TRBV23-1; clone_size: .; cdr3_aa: CAPLKNHGDTQYF; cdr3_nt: TGCGCCCCCCTAAAGAATCATGGGGATACGCAGTATTTT
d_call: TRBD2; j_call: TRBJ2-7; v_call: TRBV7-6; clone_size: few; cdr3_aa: CASSFAGVLEQYF; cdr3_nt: TGTGCCAGCAGCTTCGCGGGAGTCCTCGAGCAGTACTTC
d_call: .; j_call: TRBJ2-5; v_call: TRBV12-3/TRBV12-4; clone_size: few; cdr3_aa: CASSLARRGSGSQETQYF; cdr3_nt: TGTGCCAGCAGTTTAGCAAGGCGGGGTAGCGGAAGCCAAGAGACCCAGTACTTC
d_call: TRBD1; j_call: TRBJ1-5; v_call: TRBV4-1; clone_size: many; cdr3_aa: CASSQEPGQGGQPQHF; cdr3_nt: TGCGCCAGCAGCCAAGAACCGGGACAGGGAGGACAGCCCCAGCATTTT
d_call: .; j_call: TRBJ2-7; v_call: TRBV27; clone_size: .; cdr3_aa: CASSLRGVTYEQYF; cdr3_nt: TGTGCCAGCAGCCTAAGAGGGGTTACCTACGAGCAGTACTTC
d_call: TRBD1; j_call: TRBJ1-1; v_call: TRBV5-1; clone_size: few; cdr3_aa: CASSLARDSNMNTEAFF; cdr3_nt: TGCGCCAGCAGCTTGGCCCGGGACAGTAATATGAACACTGAAGCTTTCTTT
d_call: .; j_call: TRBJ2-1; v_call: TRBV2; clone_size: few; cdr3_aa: CASSATRTYNEQFF; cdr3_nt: TGTGCCAGCAGTGCGACTAGGACCTACAATGAGCAGTTCTTC
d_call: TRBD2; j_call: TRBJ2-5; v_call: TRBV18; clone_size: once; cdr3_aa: CASSGGTQETQYF; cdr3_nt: TGTGCCAGCTCGGGAGGGACCCAAGAGACCCAGTACTTC
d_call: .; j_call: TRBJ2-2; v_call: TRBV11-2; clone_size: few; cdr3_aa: CASSLTRGGVTGELFF; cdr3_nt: TGTGCCAGCAGCCTGACAAGGGGGGGTGTCACCGGGGAGCTGTTTTTT
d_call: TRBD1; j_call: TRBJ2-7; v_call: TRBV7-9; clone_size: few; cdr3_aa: CASSLTGQEHEQYF; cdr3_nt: TGTGCCAGCAGCTTAACGGGACAGGAACACGAGCAGTACTTC
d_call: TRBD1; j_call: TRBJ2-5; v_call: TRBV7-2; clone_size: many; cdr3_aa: CASSPGTAQETQYF; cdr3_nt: TGTGCCAGCAGCCCCGGGACAGCGCAAGAGACCCAGTACTTC
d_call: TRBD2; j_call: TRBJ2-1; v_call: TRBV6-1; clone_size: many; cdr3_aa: CAATGGASYNEQFF; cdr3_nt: TGTGCCGCCACGGGGGGGGCATCCTACAATGAGCAGTTCTTC
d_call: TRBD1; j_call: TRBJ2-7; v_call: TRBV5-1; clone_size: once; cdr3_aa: CASSREPGQGDEQYF; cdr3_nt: TGCGCCAGCAGCCGCGAGCCGGGACAGGGCGACGAGCAGTACTTC
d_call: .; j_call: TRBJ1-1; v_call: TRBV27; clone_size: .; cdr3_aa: CASSFRRRGEAFF; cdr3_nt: TGTGCCAGCAGTTTCCGGCGAAGGGGTGAAGCTTTCTTT
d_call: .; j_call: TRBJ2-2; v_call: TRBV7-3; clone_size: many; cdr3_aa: CASSLTPLGSQRTGELFF; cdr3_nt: TGTGCCAGCAGCTTAACTCCGCTAGGGTCCCAGAGGACCGGGGAGCTGTTTTTT
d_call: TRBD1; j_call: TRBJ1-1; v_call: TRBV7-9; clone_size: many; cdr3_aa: CASSLGQGVSQAFF; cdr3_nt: TGTGCCAGCAGCCTGGGACAGGGGGTTTCCCAAGCTTTCTTT
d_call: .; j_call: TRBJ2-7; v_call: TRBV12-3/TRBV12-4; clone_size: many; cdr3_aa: CASSNWYMARDEQYF; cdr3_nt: TGTGCCAGCAGTAACTGGTACATGGCTCGGGACGAGCAGTACTTC
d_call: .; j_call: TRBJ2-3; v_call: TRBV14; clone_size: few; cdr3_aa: CASSQDWATDTQYF; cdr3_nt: TGTGCCAGCAGCCAAGATTGGGCCACAGATACGCAGTATTTT
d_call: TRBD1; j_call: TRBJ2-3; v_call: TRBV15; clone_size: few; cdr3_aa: CATSRESTGVADTQYF; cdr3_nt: TGTGCCACCAGCAGAGAATCGACAGGGGTGGCAGATACGCAGTATTTT
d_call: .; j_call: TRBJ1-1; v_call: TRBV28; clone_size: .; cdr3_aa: CASSLYVGNTEAFF; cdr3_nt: TGTGCCAGCAGTTTATATGTGGGTAACACTGAAGCTTTCTTT
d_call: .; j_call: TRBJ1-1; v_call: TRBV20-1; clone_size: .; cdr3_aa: CSAGKRVGQNTEAFF; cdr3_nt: TGCAGTGCGGGAAAGAGAGTAGGCCAGAACACTGAAGCTTTCTTT
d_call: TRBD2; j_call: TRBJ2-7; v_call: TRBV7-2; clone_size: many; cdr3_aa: CASSHLAGDFSYEQYF; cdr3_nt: TGTGCCAGCAGCCACCTAGCGGGTGACTTCTCCTACGAGCAGTACTTC
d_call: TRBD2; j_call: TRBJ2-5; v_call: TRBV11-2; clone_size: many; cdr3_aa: CASSQRGSEGLQYF; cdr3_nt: TGTGCCAGCAGCCAGCGGGGGAGCGAGGGACTCCAGTACTTC
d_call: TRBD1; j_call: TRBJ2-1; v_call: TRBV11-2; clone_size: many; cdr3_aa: CASSLRGDRDRAYNEQFF; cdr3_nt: TGTGCCAGCAGCTTAAGGGGAGACCGGGACAGGGCCTACAATGAGCAGTTCTTC
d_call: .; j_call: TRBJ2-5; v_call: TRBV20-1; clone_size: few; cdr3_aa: CSASGETQYF; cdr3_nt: TGCAGTGCTTCGGGAGAGACCCAGTACTTC
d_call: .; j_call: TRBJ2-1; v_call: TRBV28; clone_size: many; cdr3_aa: CASSLIGTVPFF; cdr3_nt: TGTGCCAGCAGTTTAATCGGGACGGTACCGTTCTTC
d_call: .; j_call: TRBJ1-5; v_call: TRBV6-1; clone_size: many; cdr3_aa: CASSVRSRGTDQPQHF; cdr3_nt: TGTGCCAGCAGTGTAAGGTCCAGGGGAACCGATCAGCCCCAGCATTTT
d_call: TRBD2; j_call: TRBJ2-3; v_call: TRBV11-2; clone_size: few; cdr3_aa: CASSSLAGGSDTQYF; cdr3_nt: TGTGCCAGCAGCTCATTAGCGGGAGGATCAGATACGCAGTATTTT
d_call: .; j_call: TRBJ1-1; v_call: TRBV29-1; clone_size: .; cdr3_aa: CSVQGHGGTEAFF; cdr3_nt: TGCAGCGTTCAGGGCCATGGGGGGACTGAAGCTTTCTTT